Listed here are 23 T cell receptor beta chains from one sample, sequenced in a study of shared clonotypes between healthy human individuals. TCRdb's copy holds only in-frame clones and misses some; the assay was immunoSEQ multiplex PCR. Among roughly 1 million clones listed, around 76% were seen once. The sequencing input was memory CD4+ T cells sorted from blood. The sample's subset: CD45RA-negative fraction. The source of these receptors is a man aged 18 to 29 in good health.

This clone was detected a few times. The chain employs TRBV4-1 and TRBJ2-7; 8 nucleotides agree with TRBD1. The CDR3 has 15 residues. V lost 1 base, J lost 2 bases, and 4 bases stayed unmatched. In germline, CDR1 is MGHRA, CDR2 YSYEKL. CDR3: CASSQGQGLTYEQYF. The CDR3 DNA sequence: TGCGCCAGCAGCCAAGGACAGGGGTTAACCTACGAGCAGTACTTC.

The V call is TRBV5-4, the J call TRBJ2-7, with D tentatively TRBD2 (7 bases). CDR3 length: 14 amino acids. CDR1 is SGHNT, CDR2 YYREEE, per germline (reference sequence). Trimming shortened V by 5 bases and J by 2 bases, and 14 bases separated the two germline ends. This chain's CDR3 is CASRAKGGPYEQYF. CDR3 bases: TGTGCCAGCAGGGCTAAGGGGGGGCCCTACGAGCAGTACTTC.

The rearrangement joins TRBV7-9 to TRBJ2-3; 7 bases fit TRBD1. V was clipped by 8 bases and J by 0 bases; unmatched bases: 5. The CDR3 is 14 residues long. Germline CDR1 SEHNR, CDR2 FQNEAQ (reference sequence). CDR3 nucleotides: TGTGCCAGCCTAGAGGGGGCTAGCACAGATACGCAGTATTTT. This translates into CASLEGASTDTQYF.

This clone was seen only a few times. This sequence joins TRBV10-3 and TRBJ1-1; 7 bases fit TRBD1. V lost 10 bases, J lost 2 bases, and 7 bases stayed unmatched. The CDR3 covers 13 residues. Germline V lookup: CDR1 ENHRY, CDR2 SYGVKD. DNA of the CDR3: TGTGCCAGCCGACAGGGAACAAACACTGAAGCTTTCTTT. Translation gives CASRQGTNTEAFF.

The CDR3 sequence: CASSGDRGLTEAFF. DNA for the CDR3: TGTGCCAGCAGCGGGGACAGGGGGCTCACTGAAGCTTTCTTT. V usage is TRBV2 and J usage is TRBJ1-1; 12 bases are shared with TRBD1. Germline lookup yields CDR1 SNHLY and CDR2 FYNNEI. The J segment lost 4 bases and the V segment lost 6 bases, leaving 3 bases of the junction unmatched. CDR3 length equals 14 residues.

The rearrangement uses TRBV4-1 and TRBJ2-2, with TRBD1 identical over 9 bases. CDR3 length: 16 residues. Germline assignment: CDR1 MGHRA and CDR2 YSYEKL. Trimming took 2 bases from V and 5 from J; bases not matched to a gene: 6. The CDR3 reads CASSQSGQGGTGELFF. The CDR3 DNA reads as TGCGCCAGCAGCCAATCGGGACAGGGAGGGACCGGGGAGCTGTTTTTT.

The chain combines TRBV18 with TRBJ1-1, with D possibly being TRBD1 (5 bases). From germline, CDR1 is KGHSH and CDR2 LQKENI. Trimming shortened V by 4 bases and J by 4 bases, and 13 bases separated the two germline ends. This CDR3 has 14 residues. The CDR3 loop is CASSLSQGGTEAFF. The CDR3 DNA reads as TGTGCCAGCTCACTTTCGCAGGGCGGCACTGAAGCTTTCTTT.

The rearrangement uses TRBV7-2 and TRBJ1-5; no reliable D call. This CDR3 contains 14 residues. Germline CDR1 reads SGHTA; CDR2 reads FQGNSA. V dropped 4 bases and J dropped 3 bases, with 10 bases sitting between them. The CDR3 DNA is TGTGCCAGCAGCTCTTCTCGTCTCAATCAGCCCCAGCATTTT. It yields the protein CASSSSRLNQPQHF.

The chain has TRBV19 and TRBJ2-7; 7 bases align to TRBD2. The CDR3 loop spans 14 amino acids. Trimming at V came to 6 bases and at J to 5 bases, leaving 10 bases not matched to a gene. The V gene's germline CDR1 is LNHDA and CDR2 SQIVND (reference sequence). The CDR3 DNA reads TGTGCCAGTAGCCAAACTGGGGGGGGGAACGAGCAGTACTTC. This gives the protein CASSQTGGGNEQYF.

This clone was counted a few times. The chain couples TRBV30 to TRBJ2-3, with 10 bases lining up with TRBD2. The J segment lost 1 base and the V segment lost 0 bases, leaving 4 bases of the junction unmatched. This CDR3 spans 16 amino acids. Germline assignment: CDR1 GTSNPN and CDR2 SVGIG (reference sequence). CDR3 in DNA: TGTGCCTGGAGTGTGAGAGGGACTAGCGGCACAGATACGCAGTATTTT. Translated, it gives CAWSVRGTSGTDTQYF.

The chain uses TRBV11-3 and TRBJ2-7, with D maybe TRBD1 (5 bases). Trimming removed 1 base at V and 7 bases at J, with 11 bases between. The CDR3 contains 13 residues. Germline V gives CDR1 SGHNT, CDR2 YENEEA. CDR3 loop: CASSLALDTEQYF. In nucleotides, the CDR3 is TGTGCCAGCAGCTTAGCATTGGACACTGAGCAGTACTTC.

This clone was counted a few times. This chain uses TRBV18 with TRBJ2-5; D not certain. Germline V lookup: CDR1 KGHSH, CDR2 LQKENI. The CDR3 contains 14 residues. The V and J ends lost 2 bases and 3 bases respectively, with 10 bases between them. The CDR3 loop is CASSPGLGKETQYF. DNA for the CDR3: TGTGCCAGCTCACCAGGGTTAGGGAAAGAGACCCAGTACTTC.

This clone occurred a few times. The V gene is TRBV9, the J gene TRBJ1-2, with 10 bases aligning to TRBD1. The CDR3 consists of 15 residues. From germline, CDR1 is SGDLS and CDR2 YYNGEE. The ends lost 4 bases at V and 6 bases at J; junction bases unmatched: 9. Here the CDR3 reads CASSPFWDRGHGYTF. The CDR3 bases are TGTGCCAGCAGCCCCTTCTGGGACAGGGGACATGGCTACACCTTC.

The chain uses TRBV4-1 and TRBJ1-3, with D possibly matching TRBD1 (6 bases). Germline-derived CDR1 and CDR2 are MGHRA and YSYEKL. This CDR3 spans 18 amino acids. Trimming removed 4 bases at V and 0 bases at J, with 19 bases between. The CDR3 coding sequence is TGCGCCAGCAGCCCCAAGATCTATCGGGACAACTCTGGAAACACCATATATTTT. It is translated as CASSPKIYRDNSGNTIYF.

This chain's CDR3 is CASSDSGLAGSEQFF. In DNA form, the CDR3 reads TGTGCCAGCAGTGACTCGGGACTAGCGGGAAGTGAGCAGTTCTTC. V is TRBV6-4 and J is TRBJ2-1; 13 nucleotides agree with TRBD2. Germline V gives CDR1 MRHNA, CDR2 SNTAGT. The CDR3 has 15 residues. Trimming removed 0 bases from V and 9 bases from J; junction bases left unmatched: 2.

This chain joins TRBV6-5 and TRBJ2-7; 8 bases line up with TRBD2. The junction had 8 bases not matched to a gene; V was cut back by 5 bases and J by 2 bases. This CDR3 comprises 15 residues. The germline gives CDR1 MNHEY, CDR2 SVGAGI. Written as DNA, the CDR3 is TGTGCCAGCAGTCCGGATGTAGCGGGGACCTACGAGCAGTACTTC. It encodes CASSPDVAGTYEQYF.

This chain uses TRBV5-5 with TRBJ2-1; D gene ambiguous. The V gene lost 2 bases and the J gene lost 5 bases, with 14 bases spanning the gap. Germline assignment: CDR1 SGHKS and CDR2 YYEKEE (reference sequence). The CDR3 consists of 15 residues. In DNA form, the CDR3 reads TGTGCCAGCAGCTTTCTGATGGGGATCGACAATGAGCAGTTCTTC. As protein: CASSFLMGIDNEQFF.

Remarks on this clone: Other DNA sequences in this specimen translate into the identical CDR3. The V gene is TRBV30, the J gene TRBJ1-5; D not certain. Trimming left V 0 bases short and J 0 bases short, with 9 bases between. The CDR3 covers 15 residues. From germline, CDR1 is GTSNPN and CDR2 SVGIG (reference sequence). The CDR3 is CAWSVGGNSNQPQHF. CDR3 DNA sequence: TGTGCCTGGAGTGTAGGAGGGAATAGCAATCAGCCCCAGCATTTT.

This chain connects TRBV5-1 to TRBJ2-5; the match to TRBD2 covers 8 bases. The germline gives CDR1 SGHRS, CDR2 YFSETQ. V trimming: 0 bases; J trimming: 7 bases; junction bases outside the gene matches: 8. This CDR3 has 15 amino acids. The CDR3 loop is CASSLASGGLTTQYF. The DNA for the CDR3 is TGCGCCAGCAGCTTGGCCAGCGGGGGCCTAACGACCCAGTACTTC.

In this sample, this clone turned up many times. The chain couples TRBV5-1 to TRBJ2-1; 10 positions match TRBD1. With 3 bases clipped from V and 3 bases from J, the junction kept 6 bases outside the gene matches. Germline loops: CDR1 SGHRS, CDR2 YFSETQ. The CDR3 contains 16 residues. The CDR3 bases are TGCGCCAGCAGCTCACCGGGACAGGGGCACTACAATGAGCAGTTCTTC. Its protein product is CASSSPGQGHYNEQFF.

The J gene is TRBJ1-1, the V gene TRBV28, with no clear D. The CDR3 has 15 amino acids. V was cut by 3 bases and J by 0 bases, with 11 bases left in between. Per the germline V gene, CDR1 is MDHEN and CDR2 is SYDVKM. The CDR3 loop reads CASSFWETLNTEAFF. In nucleotides, the CDR3 is TGTGCCAGCAGTTTTTGGGAGACACTGAACACTGAAGCTTTCTTT.

V is TRBV29-1 and J is TRBJ2-3; TRBD2 aligns across 9 bases. Germline CDR1 reads SQVTM; CDR2 reads ANQGSEA. This CDR3 has 15 residues. J lost 1 base, V lost 6 bases, and 8 bases had no gene match. The CDR3 nucleotides read TGCAGCGTCTTAATAGCGGGAGAGGGCACAGATACGCAGTATTTT. This encodes CSVLIAGEGTDTQYF.

The chain uses TRBV9 and TRBJ2-1; the D gene could be TRBD1 or TRBD2 (5 bases each). Trimming pared 2 bases from V and 7 bases from J, leaving 16 bases between. The CDR3 is made up of 15 amino acids. The germline gives CDR1 SGDLS, CDR2 YYNGEE. The CDR3 loop is CASSVDSGPLNEQFF. The CDR3 DNA sequence: TGTGCCAGCAGCGTGGATTCGGGACCACTGAATGAGCAGTTCTTC. Complete variable domain (other parts from reference TRBV9 and TRBJ2-1): DSGVTQTPKHLITATGQRVTLRCSPRSGDLSVYWYQQSLDQGLQFLIQYYNGEERAKGNILERFSAQQFPDLHSELNLSSLELGDSALYFCASSVDSGPLNEQFFGPGTRLTVL.